This entry lists 5 T cell receptor beta chains sequenced from one sample in a study of neoadjuvant anti-PD-1 for oral cavity cancer. TCRdb's table, derived via immunoSEQ multiplex PCR, lists solely in-frame clones and lacks some. The sample includes 30,000 to 40,000 clones, just under 90% of them seen just once. The material sequenced was PBMCs, taken before nivolumab (anti-PD-1) treatment. All receptors come from a person aged 40 to 85 with oral cavity squamous cell carcinoma.

V usage is TRBV7-9 and J usage is TRBJ2-7; 8 nucleotides match TRBD1. Germline CDR1 and CDR2: SEHNR and FQNEAQ (reference sequence). This CDR3 contains 13 residues. V lost 5 bases, J lost 5 bases, and 5 bases stayed unmatched. In DNA, the CDR3 is TGTGCCAGCAGCCCCCAGGGGGCAGACGAGCAGTACTTC. Its translation: CASSPQGADEQYF.

The V and J genes are TRBV18 and TRBJ2-7; the D is unclear. This CDR3 is built from 13 residues. Germline values: CDR1 KGHSH, CDR2 LQKENI. The ends were cut back, 3 bases at V and 0 bases at J, with 6 bases in the middle. The CDR3 loop is CASSPQVSYEQYF. The CDR3 region has the DNA TGTGCCAGCTCACCTCAGGTCTCCTACGAGCAGTACTTC. Full variable domain (rest looked up from reference TRBV18 and TRBJ2-7): NAGVMQNPRHLVRRRGQEARLRCSPMKGHSHVYWYRQLPEEGLKFMVYLQKENIIDESGMPKERFSAEFPKEGPSILRIQQVVRGDSAAYFCASSPQVSYEQYFGPGTRLTVT.

V gene TRBV10-3 combines with J gene TRBJ1-6; D ambiguous. This CDR3 has 15 amino acids. Germline V lookup: CDR1 ENHRY, CDR2 SYGVKD. The ends were cut back, 5 bases at V and 7 bases at J, with 15 bases in the middle. The CDR3 sequence is CAISRAGGPNSPLHF. The CDR3 nucleotides read TGTGCCATCAGTAGGGCAGGAGGACCCAATTCACCCCTCCACTTT.

The V call is TRBV28, the J call TRBJ2-1; 8 nucleotides align to TRBD1. V shed 3 bases, J shed 2 bases, and the junction held 3 bases outside the gene matches. The CDR3 extends over 15 amino acids. Germline CDR1 is MDHEN and CDR2 is SYDVKM. CDR3: CASSFGQGPYNEQFF. The CDR3 DNA sequence: TGTGCCAGCAGTTTTGGACAGGGACCCTACAATGAGCAGTTCTTC.

The V gene is TRBV27, the J gene TRBJ2-7, with 8 bases aligning to TRBD2. Losses at the gene ends were 5 bases for V and 4 bases for J; bases not matched to a gene: 4. CDR3 length: 13 amino acids. Per germline, CDR1 MNHEY and CDR2 SMNVEV (reference sequence). DNA of the CDR3: TGTGCCAGCAGTACCGGGAGGGTATACGAGCAGTACTTC. It is translated as CASSTGRVYEQYF.